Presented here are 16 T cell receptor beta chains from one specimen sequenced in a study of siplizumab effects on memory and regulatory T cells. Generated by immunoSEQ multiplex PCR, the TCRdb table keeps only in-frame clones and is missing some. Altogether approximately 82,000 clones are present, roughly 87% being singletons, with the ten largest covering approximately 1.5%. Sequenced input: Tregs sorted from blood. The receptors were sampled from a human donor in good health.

CDR3 region: CASSLSGQGMPYEQYF. CDR3 in DNA: TGTGCCAGCAGCCTTTCGGGACAGGGGATGCCCTACGAGCAGTACTTC. This chain uses TRBV11-3 with TRBJ2-7, with 10 nucleotides matching TRBD1. Germline CDR1 is SGHNT and CDR2 is YENEEA. There are 16 residues in the CDR3. V was pared by 5 bases and J by 2 bases, with 9 bases of the junction left unmatched.

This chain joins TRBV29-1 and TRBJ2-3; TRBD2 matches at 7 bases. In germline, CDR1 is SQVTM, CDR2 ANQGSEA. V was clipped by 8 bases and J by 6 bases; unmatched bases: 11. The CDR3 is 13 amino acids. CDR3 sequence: CSSSRTSDDTQYF. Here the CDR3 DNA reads TGCAGCTCGTCCAGGACTAGTGACGATACGCAGTATTTT.

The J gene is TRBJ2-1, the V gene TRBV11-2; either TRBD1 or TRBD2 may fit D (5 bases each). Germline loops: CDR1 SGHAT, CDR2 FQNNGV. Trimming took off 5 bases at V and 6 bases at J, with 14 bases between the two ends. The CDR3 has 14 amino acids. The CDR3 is CASSKGTAGNEQFF. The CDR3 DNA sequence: TGTGCCAGCAGCAAAGGGACGGCTGGCAATGAGCAGTTCTTC.

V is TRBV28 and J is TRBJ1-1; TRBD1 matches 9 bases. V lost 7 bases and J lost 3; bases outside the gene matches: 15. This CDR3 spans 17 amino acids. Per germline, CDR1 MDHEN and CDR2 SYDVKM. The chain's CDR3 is CASTLPWDRVGDTEAFF. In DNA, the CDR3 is TGTGCCAGCACTCTTCCTTGGGACAGGGTAGGAGACACTGAAGCTTTCTTT.

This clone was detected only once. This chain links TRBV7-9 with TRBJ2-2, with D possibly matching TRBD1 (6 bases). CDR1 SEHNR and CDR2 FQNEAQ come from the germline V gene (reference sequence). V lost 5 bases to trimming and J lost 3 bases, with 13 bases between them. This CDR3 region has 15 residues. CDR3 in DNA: TGTGCCAGCAGCAAAACAGGGTCCCACACCGGGGAGCTGTTTTTT. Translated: CASSKTGSHTGELFF.

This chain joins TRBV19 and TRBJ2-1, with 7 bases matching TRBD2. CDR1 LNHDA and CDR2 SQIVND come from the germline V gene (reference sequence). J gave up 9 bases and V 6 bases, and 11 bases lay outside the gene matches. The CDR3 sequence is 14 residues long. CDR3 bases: TGTGCCAGTAGCTTTGGGGGGGTGGGTCTTGAGCAGTTCTTC. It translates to CASSFGGVGLEQFF.

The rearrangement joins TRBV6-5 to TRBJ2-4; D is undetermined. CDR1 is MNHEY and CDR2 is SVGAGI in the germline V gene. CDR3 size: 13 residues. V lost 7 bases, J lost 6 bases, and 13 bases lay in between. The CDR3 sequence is CASTLGPLNIQYF. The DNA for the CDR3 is TGTGCCAGCACCCTAGGACCTTTAAACATTCAGTACTTC.

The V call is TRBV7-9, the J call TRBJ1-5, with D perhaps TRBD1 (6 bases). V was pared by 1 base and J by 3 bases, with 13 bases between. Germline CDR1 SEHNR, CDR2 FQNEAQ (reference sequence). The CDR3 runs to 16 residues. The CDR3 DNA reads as TGTGCCAGCAGCTTAGTAAGGGGGTCTCTCAATCAGCCCCAGCATTTT. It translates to CASSLVRGSLNQPQHF.

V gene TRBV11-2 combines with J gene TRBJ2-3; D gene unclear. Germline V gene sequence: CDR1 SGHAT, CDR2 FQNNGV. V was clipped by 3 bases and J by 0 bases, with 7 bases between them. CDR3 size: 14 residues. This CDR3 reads CASSFRSSTDTQYF. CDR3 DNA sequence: TGTGCCAGCAGCTTCAGGTCCAGCACAGATACGCAGTATTTT.

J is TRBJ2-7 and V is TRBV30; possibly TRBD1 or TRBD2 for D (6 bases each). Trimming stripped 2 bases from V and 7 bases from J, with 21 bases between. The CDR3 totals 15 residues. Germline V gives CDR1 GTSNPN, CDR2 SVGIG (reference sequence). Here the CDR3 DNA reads TGTGCCTGGAGTTGGGGGGTGGGGGCGGGGAGAGAGCAGTACTTC. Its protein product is CAWSWGVGAGREQYF.

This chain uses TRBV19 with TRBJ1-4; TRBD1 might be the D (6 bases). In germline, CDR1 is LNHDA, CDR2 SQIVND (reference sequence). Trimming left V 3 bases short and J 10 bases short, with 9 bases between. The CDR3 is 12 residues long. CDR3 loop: CASSIEQGKLFF. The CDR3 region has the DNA TGTGCCAGTAGTATTGAACAGGGAAAACTGTTTTTT.

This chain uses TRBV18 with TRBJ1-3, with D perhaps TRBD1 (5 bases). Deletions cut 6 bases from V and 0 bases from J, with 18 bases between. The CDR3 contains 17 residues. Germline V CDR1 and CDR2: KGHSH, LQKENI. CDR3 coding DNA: TGTGCCAGCTCGACATTAGGAGGGGTTGGCTCTGGAAACACCATATATTTT. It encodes CASSTLGGVGSGNTIYF.

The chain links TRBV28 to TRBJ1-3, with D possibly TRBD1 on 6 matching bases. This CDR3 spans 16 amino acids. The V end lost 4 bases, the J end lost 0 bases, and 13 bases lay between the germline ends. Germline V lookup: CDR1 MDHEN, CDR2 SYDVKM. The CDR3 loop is CASSSPGHFSGNTIYF. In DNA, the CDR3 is TGTGCCAGCAGTTCCCCGGGACACTTCTCTGGAAACACCATATATTTT.

CDR3: CASRERWTLNTEAFF. DNA for the CDR3: TGTGCCAGTAGGGAGAGGTGGACATTGAACACTGAAGCTTTCTTT. The genes are TRBV19 and TRBJ1-1; possibly TRBD1 for D (5 bases). The CDR3 totals 15 residues. Germline assignment: CDR1 LNHDA and CDR2 SQIVND (reference sequence). V was shortened by 6 bases and J by 0 bases, with 14 bases between the two germline ends.

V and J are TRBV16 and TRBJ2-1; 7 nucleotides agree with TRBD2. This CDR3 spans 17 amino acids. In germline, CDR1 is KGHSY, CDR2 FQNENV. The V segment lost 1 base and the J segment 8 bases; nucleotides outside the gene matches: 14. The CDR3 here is CASSQLARGVFSDEQFF. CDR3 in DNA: TGTGCCAGCAGCCAATTAGCCCGGGGGGTTTTTTCCGATGAGCAGTTCTTC.

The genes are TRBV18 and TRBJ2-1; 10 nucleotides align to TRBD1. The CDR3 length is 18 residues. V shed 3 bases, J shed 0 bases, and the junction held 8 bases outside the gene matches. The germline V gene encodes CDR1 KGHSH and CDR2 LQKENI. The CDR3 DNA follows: TGTGCCAGCTCACCCTCTGGGACAGGGGTTTTCTCCTACAATGAGCAGTTCTTC. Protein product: CASSPSGTGVFSYNEQFF. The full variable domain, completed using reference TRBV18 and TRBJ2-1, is NAGVMQNPRHLVRRRGQEARLRCSPMKGHSHVYWYRQLPEEGLKFMVYLQKENIIDESGMPKERFSAEFPKEGPSILRIQQVVRGDSAAYFCASSPSGTGVFSYNEQFFGPGTRLTVL.